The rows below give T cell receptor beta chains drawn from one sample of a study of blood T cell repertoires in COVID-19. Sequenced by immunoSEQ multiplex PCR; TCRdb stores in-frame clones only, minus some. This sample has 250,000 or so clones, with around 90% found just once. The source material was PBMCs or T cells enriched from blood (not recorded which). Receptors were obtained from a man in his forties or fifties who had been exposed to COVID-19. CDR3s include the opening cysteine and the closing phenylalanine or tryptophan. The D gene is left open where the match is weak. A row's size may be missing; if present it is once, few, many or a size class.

CASSETGRGGYTF	TGTGCCAGCAGCGAGACAGGGAGAGGCGGCTACACCTTC	.	TRBJ1-2	TRBD1	TRBV7-9
CASSMPRQGKNQPQHF	TGTGCCAGTAGTATGCCTCGACAGGGAAAAAATCAGCCCCAGCATTTT	.	TRBJ1-5	TRBD1	TRBV19
CASSLAGGDEQFF	TGTGCCAGCAGCTTAGCGGGAGGGGATGAGCAGTTCTTC	.	TRBJ2-1	TRBD2	TRBV7-3
CASSQQGLGTEAFF	TGTGCCAGCAGCCAACAGGGTCTGGGAACTGAAGCTTTCTTT	.	TRBJ1-1	.	TRBV3-1/TRBV3-2
CATSDHGTSGRETQYF	TGTGCCACCAGTGATCACGGGACTAGCGGGAGAGAGACCCAGTACTTC	.	TRBJ2-5	TRBD2	TRBV24-1
CASSGTGEFQPQHF	TGTGCCAGCAGTGGGACAGGGGAATTTCAGCCCCAGCATTTT	.	TRBJ1-5	TRBD1	TRBV2
CASSSEDLRAGNTIYF	TGTGCCAGCAGCTCCGAAGACCTGAGGGCTGGAAACACCATATATTTT	once	TRBJ1-3	.	TRBV11-3
CASSTDFKETQYF	TGTGCCAGCAGTACGGACTTTAAAGAGACCCAGTACTTC	.	TRBJ2-5	.	TRBV28
CASSRGQGQYF	TGCGCCAGCAGCCGAGGACAGGGGCAGTACTTC	once	TRBJ2-7	TRBD1	TRBV5-1
CAWTLNTEAFF	TGTGCCTGGACCCTCAACACTGAAGCTTTCTTT	.	TRBJ1-1	.	TRBV30
CAIRDRGEATEAFF	TGTGCCATCCGGGACAGGGGAGAGGCCACTGAAGCTTTCTTT	.	TRBJ1-1	TRBD1	TRBV30
CASAPGLGTEAFF	TGTGCCAGCGCTCCCGGACTGGGCACTGAAGCTTTCTTT	.	TRBJ1-1	.	TRBV7-8
CASSLGQGETQYF	TGTGCCAGCAGCTTGGGGCAGGGGGAGACCCAGTACTTC	once	TRBJ2-5	.	TRBV5-4
CASSSRPFEAFF	TGTGCCAGTAGCTCTAGGCCCTTTGAAGCTTTCTTT	.	TRBJ1-1	.	TRBV19
CAISEDRVGNEQFF	TGTGCCATCAGTGAGGACAGGGTGGGCAATGAGCAGTTCTTC	.	TRBJ2-1	TRBD1	TRBV10-3
CASSLDRASGTQETQYF	TGTGCCAGCAGCTTGGATAGGGCTAGCGGTACTCAAGAGACCCAGTACTTC	.	TRBJ2-5	TRBD2	TRBV5-5
CASSLEGGHGYTF	TGCGCCAGCAGCTTGGAGGGAGGGCATGGCTACACCTTC	.	TRBJ1-2	.	TRBV5-1
CASKGQANSYEQYF	TGCGCCAGTAAAGGACAGGCGAACTCCTACGAGCAGTACTTC	.	TRBJ2-7	TRBD1	TRBV5-1
CASSPGTSGRETQYF	TGTGCCAGCTCACCGGGGACTAGCGGTAGAGAGACCCAGTACTTC	.	TRBJ2-5	TRBD2	TRBV18
CASTKPGTEAFF	TGTGCCAGCACCAAGCCAGGGACTGAAGCTTTCTTT	.	TRBJ1-1	.	TRBV28
CATSTGTSKETQYF	TGTGCCACCAGCACCGGGACTAGCAAAGAGACCCAGTACTTC	once	TRBJ2-5	TRBD2	TRBV15
CASSSRVAGTDTQYF	TGTGCCAGCAGTTCTCGGGTAGCGGGCACAGATACGCAGTATTTT	.	TRBJ2-3	.	TRBV28
CASSFPGSSYNEQFF	TGTGCCAGCAGTTTCCCCGGGTCCTCCTACAATGAGCAGTTCTTC	.	TRBJ2-1	.	TRBV28
CASSQESADNEQFF	TGCGCCAGCAGCCAAGAGAGCGCGGACAATGAGCAGTTCTTC	.	TRBJ2-1	.	TRBV4-3
CASMGTMKNIQYF	TGTGCCAGCATGGGGACAATGAAAAACATTCAGTACTTC	.	TRBJ2-4	.	TRBV28
CASSHTRGSEETQYF	TGTGCCAGCAGCCACACCAGGGGCTCGGAGGAGACCCAGTACTTC	.	TRBJ2-5	.	TRBV14
CASSPGDREDTQYF	TGTGCCAGCAGCCCAGGGGATCGGGAAGATACGCAGTATTTT	.	TRBJ2-3	.	TRBV3-1/TRBV3-2
CASKGQGAYNEQFF	TGTGCCAGTAAGGGGCAGGGGGCTTACAATGAGCAGTTCTTC	.	TRBJ2-1	TRBD1	TRBV19
CASSTGLPGELFF	TGTGCCAGCAGTACGGGACTACCCGGGGAGCTGTTTTTT	.	TRBJ2-2	TRBD2	TRBV12-3/TRBV12-4
CASSLGQGRGYTF	TGTGCCAGCAGCTTGGGACAGGGCAGAGGCTACACCTTC	.	TRBJ1-2	TRBD1	TRBV5-6
CAIGTEHTDTQYF	TGTGCCATCGGGACAGAGCACACAGATACGCAGTATTTT	.	TRBJ2-3	TRBD1	TRBV10-3
CASETQGGPDEKLFF	TGTGCCTCGGAGACTCAGGGAGGCCCAGACGAAAAACTGTTTTTT	.	TRBJ1-4	.	TRBV30
CASSPASGSDEQFF	TGCGCCAGCAGCCCTGCTAGCGGGTCTGACGAGCAGTTCTTC	.	TRBJ2-1	TRBD2	TRBV5-1
CASSLLSGEFSGNTIYF	TGTGCCAGCAGCTTGTTGTCAGGGGAGTTTTCAGGAAACACCATATATTTT	.	TRBJ1-3	.	TRBV5-5
CASKGQGLYEQYF	TGCGCCAGCAAGGGTCAGGGGCTCTACGAGCAGTACTTC	.	TRBJ2-7	.	TRBV10-1
CASSLGQGLRNIQYF	TGTGCCAGCAGCTTAGGACAGGGATTGAGGAACATTCAGTACTTC	.	TRBJ2-4	TRBD1	TRBV7-2
CASSYRTTDTQYF	TGTGCCAGCAGTTACCGAACAACAGATACGCAGTATTTT	.	TRBJ2-3	.	TRBV6-5
CASSLQGSAGYTF	TGTGCCAGCTCACTACAGGGGTCCGCTGGCTACACCTTC	.	TRBJ1-2	TRBD1	TRBV18
CASSPKTGGTEAFF	TGTGCCAGCTCACCTAAGACAGGGGGCACTGAAGCTTTCTTT	.	TRBJ1-1	TRBD1	TRBV18
CASSQSDQLYEQYF	TGCGCCAGCAGCCAATCTGATCAACTTTACGAGCAGTACTTC	.	TRBJ2-7	.	TRBV4-1
CASSPWRERTPKNIQYF	TGTGCCAGCTCACCTTGGAGGGAGCGTACCCCCAAAAACATTCAGTACTTC	.	TRBJ2-4	.	TRBV18
CASGLGTGHSTDTQYF	TGTGCTAGTGGTTTGGGGACAGGGCATAGCACAGATACGCAGTATTTT	.	TRBJ2-3	TRBD1	TRBV12-5
CASSLDTSVKLFF	TGTGCCAGCAGCTTAGATACCAGTGTAAAACTGTTTTTT	.	TRBJ1-4	.	TRBV5-6
CASTSLGGDQNSPLHF	TGTGCCAGCACCTCCCTGGGGGGGGATCAAAATTCACCCCTCCACTTT	.	TRBJ1-6	.	TRBV28
CASILMGQGGTPFF	TGTGCCAGCATCTTGATGGGACAGGGAGGGACTCCTTTCTTT	.	TRBJ1-1	TRBD1	TRBV6-5
CASSPGQHTEAFF	TGTGCCAGCAGCCCGGGACAGCACACTGAAGCTTTCTTT	.	TRBJ1-1	TRBD1	TRBV3-1/TRBV3-2
CATSDTTGTPTEKLFF	TGTGCCACCAGTGACACAACCGGGACACCTACTGAAAAACTGTTTTTT	.	TRBJ1-4	.	TRBV24-1
CASSLAGALYEQYF	TGTGCCAGCAGCTTAGCGGGAGCTCTCTACGAGCAGTACTTC	.	TRBJ2-7	.	TRBV7-9
CASSRVSGANVLTF	TGTGCCAGCAGTCGAGTGTCTGGGGCCAACGTCCTGACTTTC	.	TRBJ2-6	.	TRBV6-4
CASSFGRFTEAFF	TGTGCCAGCAGTTTCGGTCGGTTCACTGAAGCTTTCTTT	.	TRBJ1-1	.	TRBV28
CASSPSEGEAFF	TGTGCCAGCAGCCCCTCGGAGGGGGAAGCTTTCTTT	.	TRBJ1-1	.	TRBV5-4